Sequencing of this T cell receptor (beta chain) was carried out in a study of cytomegalovirus exposure and HLA in healthy donors. For the study at large: A preliminary data release comprised roughly 85 million unique TCRs obtained from HLA-typed donors. General study results and limits: Earlier findings revealed that most TCR beta V segments proved productive either about 90% or about 30% of the time.

As regards this clone: What it binds is not known.

The donors (healthy individuals) were bone marrow donors. PCR was performed using 60 Vbeta and 13 Jbeta primers. The protocol was immunoSEQ multiplex PCR, while the TCRdb copy is restricted to in-frame clones and leaves out a portion. Of about 200,000 clones listed, 70% to 85% are singletons. This CDR3 has 13 residues. The germline V gene encodes CDR1 LNHDA and CDR2 SQIVND (reference sequence). V was cut by 4 bases and J by 3 bases, with 10 bases left in between. The specimen sequenced was PBMCs. The chain employs TRBV19 and TRBJ2-7; D gene uncertain. The TCR comes from a male donor in good health and CMV-seronegative. The CDR3 DNA reads TGTGCCAGTAGTAGGAGTGAGAACTACGAGCAGTACTTC. Its translation is CASSRSENYEQYF.